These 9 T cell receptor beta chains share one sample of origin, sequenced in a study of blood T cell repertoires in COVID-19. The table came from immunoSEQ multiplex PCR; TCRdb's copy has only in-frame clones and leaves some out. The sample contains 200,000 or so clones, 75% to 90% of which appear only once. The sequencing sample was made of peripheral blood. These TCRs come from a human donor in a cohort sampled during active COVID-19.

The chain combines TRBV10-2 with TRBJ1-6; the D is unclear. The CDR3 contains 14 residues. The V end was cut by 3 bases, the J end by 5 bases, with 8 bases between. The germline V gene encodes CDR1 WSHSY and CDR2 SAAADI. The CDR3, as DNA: TGCGCCAGCAGTGAATCGGGGAATAATTCACCCCTCCACTTT. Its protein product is CASSESGNNSPLHF.

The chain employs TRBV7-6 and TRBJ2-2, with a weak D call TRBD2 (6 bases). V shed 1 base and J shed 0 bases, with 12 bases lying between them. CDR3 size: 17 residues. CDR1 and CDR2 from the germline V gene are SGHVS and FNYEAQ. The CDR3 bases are TGTGCCAGCAGCTTAGGGGGGGTAATCACGAACACCGGGGAGCTGTTTTTT. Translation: CASSLGGVITNTGELFF.

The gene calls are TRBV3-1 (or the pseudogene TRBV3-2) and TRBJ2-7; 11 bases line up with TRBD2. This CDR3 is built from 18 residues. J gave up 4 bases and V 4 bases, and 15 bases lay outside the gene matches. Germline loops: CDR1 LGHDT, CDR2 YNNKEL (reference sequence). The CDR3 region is CASSPDSLTSGRWYEQYF. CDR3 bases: TGTGCCAGCAGCCCCGACTCCCTCACTAGCGGGAGATGGTACGAGCAGTACTTC.

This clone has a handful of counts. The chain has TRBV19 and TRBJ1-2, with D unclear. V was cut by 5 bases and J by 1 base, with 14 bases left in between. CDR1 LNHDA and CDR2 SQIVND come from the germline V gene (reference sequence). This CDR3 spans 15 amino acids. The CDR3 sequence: CASSSWQQDNYGYTF. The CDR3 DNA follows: TGTGCCAGTAGTTCATGGCAGCAGGATAACTATGGCTACACCTTC. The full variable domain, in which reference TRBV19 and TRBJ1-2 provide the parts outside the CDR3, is DGGITQSPKYLFRKEGQNVTLSCEQNLNHDAMYWYRQDPGQGLRLIYYSQIVNDFQKGDIAEGYSVSREKKESFPLTVTSAQKNPTAFYLCASSSWQQDNYGYTFGSGTRLTVV.

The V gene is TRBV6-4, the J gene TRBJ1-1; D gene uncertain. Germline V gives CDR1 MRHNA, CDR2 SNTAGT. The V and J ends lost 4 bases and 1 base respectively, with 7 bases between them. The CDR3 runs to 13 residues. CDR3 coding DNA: TGTGCCAGCAGTGCCTCCAAGAACACTGAAGCTTTCTTT. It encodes CASSASKNTEAFF.

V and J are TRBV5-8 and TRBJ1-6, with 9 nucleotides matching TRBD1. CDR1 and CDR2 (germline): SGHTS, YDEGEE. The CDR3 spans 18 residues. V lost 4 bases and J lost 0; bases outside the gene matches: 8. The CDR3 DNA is TGTGCCAGCAGCCCACACGGGACAGGGAGCTCCTATAATTCACCCCTCCACTTT. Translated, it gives CASSPHGTGSSYNSPLHF.

CDR3 DNA sequence: TGCGCCAGCAGTGAGGTGGGGGAGCGGGGTACCTACGAGCAGTACTTC. The encoded protein is CASSEVGERGTYEQYF. V gene TRBV10-2 combines with J gene TRBJ2-7; TRBD2 aligns across 7 bases. This CDR3 contains 16 residues. J was trimmed by 2 bases and V by 2 bases; bases with no gene match: 9. From germline, CDR1 is WSHSY and CDR2 SAAADI.

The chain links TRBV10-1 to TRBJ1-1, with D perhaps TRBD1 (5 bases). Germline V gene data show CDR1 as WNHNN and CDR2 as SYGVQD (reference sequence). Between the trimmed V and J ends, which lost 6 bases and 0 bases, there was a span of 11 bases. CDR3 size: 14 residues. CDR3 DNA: TGCGCCAGCAGCCAGGGCTTCTTGAACACTGAAGCTTTCTTT. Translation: CASSQGFLNTEAFF.

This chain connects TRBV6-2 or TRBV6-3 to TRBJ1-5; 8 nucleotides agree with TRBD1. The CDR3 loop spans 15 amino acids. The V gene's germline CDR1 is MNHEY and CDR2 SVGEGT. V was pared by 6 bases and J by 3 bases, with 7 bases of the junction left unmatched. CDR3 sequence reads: CASSPDRGLNQPQHF. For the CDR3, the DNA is TGTGCCAGCAGCCCCGACAGGGGCCTCAATCAGCCCCAGCATTTT.